This TCR beta chain was recovered during a study of blood T cell repertoires in COVID-19. Study-level information: Material from acute and convalescent COVID-19 was sourced from the United States, Italy and Spain. Sample material is recorded as cDNA or gDNA derived from T cells, B-cell-depleted T cells, or PBMCs.

V shed 4 bases and J shed 12 bases, with 21 bases lying between them. Germline CDR1 and CDR2: SGHVS and FQNEAQ. This CDR3 contains 14 residues. Profiling relied on immunoSEQ multiplex PCR, and the TCRdb table lists in-frame clones only, not all of them. Of fewer than 300,000 clones listed, 82% are singletons. The chain uses TRBV7-8 and TRBJ1-2; a weak D match, TRBD1 (5 bases). This TCR derives from a woman under 30 with acute or convalescent COVID-19. The sequenced sample was peripheral blood. CDR3 coding DNA: TGTGCCAGCAGCTCCCACCTCCCGACAGAGGCGAACACCTTC. It yields the protein CASSSHLPTEANTF. Full variable domain (outside the CDR3, taken from reference TRBV7-8 and TRBJ1-2): GAGVSQSPRYKVAKRGQDVALRCDPISGHVSLFWYQQALGQGPEFLTYFQNEAQLDKSGLPSDRFFAERPEGSVSTLKIQRTQQEDSAVYLCASSSHLPTEANTFGSGTRLTVV.